This T cell receptor beta chain was captured in a study of cytomegalovirus exposure and HLA in healthy donors. Study-wide results and limits: Within the data, a cluster of highly shared sequence variants was likely a sequencing artifact.

In the PCR, 60 Vbeta and 13 Jbeta primers were used. This table comes from immunoSEQ multiplex PCR, and its TCRdb copy is limited to in-frame clones, with some not included. The table lists about 130,000 clones, around three quarters of them singletons, with approximately 2% in the top ten. On this clone: No antigen is known for it.

Germline V gene data show CDR1 as MNHEY and CDR2 as SMNVEV (reference sequence). CDR3 size: 13 residues. V was shortened by 1 base and J by 3 bases, with 7 bases between the two germline ends. Sequenced sample: PBMCs. V usage is TRBV27 and J usage is TRBJ2-7, with D unclear. This clonotype originated in a man aged 18 to 29 in good health and CMV-seronegative. CDR3 in amino acids: CASSLYMSYEQYF. As DNA, the CDR3 is TGTGCCAGCAGTTTATATATGAGCTACGAGCAGTACTTC.